A single T cell receptor beta chain is shown here with its context. Germline CDR1 reads MDHEN; CDR2 reads SYDVKM. The CDR3 consists of 13 residues. V was trimmed by 5 bases and J by 8 bases, leaving 12 bases between them. This sample was included in a study of blood T cell repertoires in COVID-19. Study summary: Acute and convalescent COVID-19 samples came from the United States, Italy and Spain. Nucleic acid was either cDNA or gDNA, and it came from T cells, B-cell-depleted T cells, or PBMCs.

Original processing notes: Using reference gene primer amplification, nucleated cell counts were estimated. Assay used: immunoSEQ multiplex PCR; TCRdb lists only in-frame clones, some missing. The V and J calls and the clone size are those of that table, but D and trimming were determined from the DNA. Here the sample spans more than 85,000 clones, about 85% being singletons. V usage is TRBV28 and J usage is TRBJ1-4, with a weak D call TRBD1 (5 bases). This TCR came from a man in his 70s with acute or convalescent COVID-19. Sequencing used peripheral blood. The CDR3 sequence is CASSPGTREKLFF. CDR3 in DNA: TGTGCCAGCAGTCCGGGGACTCGGGAAAAACTGTTTTTT.